This T cell receptor (beta chain) was profiled in a study of metastatic and nonmetastatic thyroid tumors. Overall study context: Repertoire comparison spanned blood and tumor or nodule tissue of malignant and benign thyroid patients. Findings and limits, study-wide: Compared with benign nodules, malignant thyroid tumors were reported to have significantly higher TCR beta diversity in both blood and tumor.

The CDR3 is made up of 11 amino acids. Germline CDR1 is LNHDA and CDR2 is SQIVND (reference sequence). The V end was cut by 9 bases, the J end by 5 bases, with 10 bases between. Original processing notes: Using the CDR3 differences seen across clinicopathological groups, the authors built a distant-metastasis classifier for papillary thyroid cancer, which was meant to discriminate distant-metastatic patients. TCRdb re-analyzed the PCR reads through MiXCR. TCRdb's processing, not the study's, gives the V and J calls here. Among 35,000 to 40,000 clones, 25% to 30% were seen once, and the ten largest hold roughly a tenth. In the case of this clone: What it binds is unknown.

All patients were untreated before thyroid surgery. This TCR was recovered from a female donor with papillary thyroid cancer or a benign thyroid nodule (not recorded which). Some clones in this sample may be carry-over from other donors' samples. This rearrangement joins TRBV19 to TRBJ1-2; D is unclear. The specimen sequenced was blood. The CDR3 DNA reads as TGTGCCAGCACACGTGGGTATGGCTACACCTTC. Residues: CASTRGYGYTF.